A selection of T cell receptor beta chains follows, all from one sample in a study of blood T cells in healthy people across ages. MiXCR was run by TCRdb on the 5' RACE reads, yielding one entry per CDR3 protein. In the table there are 1.5 million to 1.8 million distinct CDR3 sequences, about 45% of which are singletons. Sequencing input: blood. The receptors here all came from a young woman in good health. CDR3s include the opening cysteine and the closing phenylalanine or tryptophan. Fields, in order: clone size, J gene, V gene, D gene, CDR3 protein, CDR3 DNA. D genes are given only for firm matches. Clone size is not always given. Where it is, it says once, few, many or a class for expanded clones.

size: NA; J: TRBJ2-7; V: TRBV2; D: NA; CDR3: CASSDSNQVTEQYF; DNA: TGTGCCAGCAGTGATTCCAACCAAGTTACCGAGCAGTACTTC
size: few; J: TRBJ2-7; V: TRBV6-5; D: TRBD2; CDR3: CASTLAGADEQYF; DNA: TGTGCCAGCACACTAGCGGGAGCGGACGAGCAGTACTTC
size: once; J: TRBJ2-5; V: TRBV28; D: TRBD2; CDR3: CASSLLTSRAQETQYF; DNA: TGTGCCAGCAGTTTGCTGACTAGCAGGGCTCAAGAGACCCAGTACTTC
size: few; J: TRBJ1-2; V: TRBV5-6; D: NA; CDR3: CASSLDQRQIYGYTF; DNA: TGTGCCAGCAGCTTGGACCAGCGGCAGATCTATGGCTACACCTTC
size: few; J: TRBJ1-2; V: TRBV6-4; D: NA; CDR3: CASSDSLQGGYTF; DNA: TGTGCCAGCAGTGACTCTTTGCAGGGTGGCTACACCTTC
size: few; J: TRBJ2-1; V: TRBV28; D: TRBD1; CDR3: CASSYGGTGYNEQFF; DNA: TGTGCCAGCAGCTACGGCGGGACAGGTTACAATGAGCAGTTCTTC
size: NA; J: TRBJ2-1; V: TRBV29-1; D: NA; CDR3: CSVGEREQFF; DNA: TGCAGCGTTGGGGAGCGCGAGCAGTTCTTC
size: NA; J: TRBJ2-3; V: TRBV4-2; D: NA; CDR3: CASSQSEGPLGPDTQYF; DNA: TGTGCCAGCAGCCAGAGCGAGGGGCCGTTGGGCCCAGATACGCAGTATTTT
size: few; J: TRBJ2-1; V: TRBV2; D: TRBD1; CDR3: CASSSDRAGFDEQFF; DNA: TGTGCCAGCAGTTCGGACAGGGCGGGCTTCGATGAGCAGTTCTTC
size: few; J: TRBJ1-5; V: TRBV4-1; D: NA; CDR3: CASSQVGGSAYQPQHF; DNA: TGCGCCAGCAGCCAAGTGGGGGGCAGCGCCTATCAGCCCCAGCATTTT
size: few; J: TRBJ1-2; V: TRBV7-9; D: NA; CDR3: CASSLEGLSFYGYTF; DNA: TGTGCCAGCAGCTTAGAAGGACTCAGTTTCTATGGCTACACCTTC
size: NA; J: TRBJ2-5; V: TRBV3-1; D: NA; CDR3: CASSQRAAGRKETQYF; DNA: TGTGCCAGCAGCCAAAGGGCGGCGGGAAGAAAAGAGACCCAGTACTTC
size: NA; J: TRBJ2-3; V: TRBV6-5; D: TRBD1; CDR3: CASRGPLGTGTDTQYF; DNA: TGTGCCAGCAGAGGACCGCTGGGGACAGGTACAGATACGCAGTATTTT
size: NA; J: TRBJ1-6; V: TRBV7-9; D: TRBD1; CDR3: CASSLKGGAANSPLHF; DNA: TGTGCCAGCAGCTTAAAAGGGGGCGCCGCGAATTCACCCCTCCACTTT
size: once; J: TRBJ2-3; V: TRBV7-2; D: NA; CDR3: CASSLSGKRADTQYF; DNA: TGTGCCAGCAGCTTATCTGGGAAGCGCGCAGATACGCAGTATTTT
size: many; J: TRBJ1-1; V: TRBV7-9; D: NA; CDR3: CASSSSDTEAFF; DNA: TGTGCCAGCAGCTCATCGGACACTGAAGCTTTCTTT
size: many; J: TRBJ1-2; V: TRBV4-3; D: TRBD1; CDR3: CASSQDWDSRYGYTF; DNA: TGCGCCAGCAGCCAAGATTGGGACAGTCGATATGGCTACACCTTC
size: NA; J: TRBJ2-2; V: TRBV4-1; D: NA; CDR3: CASSPSGTPTGELFF; DNA: TGCGCCAGCAGCCCTTCCGGGACACCTACCGGGGAGCTGTTTTTT
size: NA; J: TRBJ2-1; V: TRBV6-2/TRBV6-3; D: TRBD2; CDR3: CASRTSGMGLHNEQFF; DNA: TGTGCCAGCAGAACTAGCGGGATGGGTCTACACAATGAGCAGTTCTTC
size: NA; J: TRBJ2-7; V: TRBV7-9; D: NA; CDR3: CASSLVQESPYEQYF; DNA: TGTGCCAGCAGCTTAGTACAGGAAAGTCCCTACGAGCAGTACTTC
size: NA; J: TRBJ1-5; V: TRBV18; D: TRBD1; CDR3: CASSPDRGRQPQHF; DNA: TGTGCCAGCAGCCCCGACAGGGGTCGTCAGCCCCAGCATTTT
size: NA; J: TRBJ2-2; V: TRBV24-1; D: TRBD1; CDR3: CATGQGVNTGELFF; DNA: TGTGCCACGGGACAGGGAGTAAACACCGGGGAGCTGTTTTTT
size: NA; J: TRBJ2-6; V: TRBV6-5; D: NA; CDR3: CASSSPPVHRSSGANVLTF; DNA: TGTGCCAGCAGTTCCCCGCCTGTCCACAGGAGCTCTGGGGCCAACGTCCTGACTTTC
size: few; J: TRBJ1-6; V: TRBV4-1; D: NA; CDR3: CASSQGRGTDRAPLHF; DNA: TGCGCCAGCAGCCAAGGACGCGGGACCGACCGGGCGCCCCTCCACTTT
size: NA; J: TRBJ1-6; V: TRBV12-3/TRBV12-4; D: TRBD1; CDR3: CASSFPTGPNSPFHF; DNA: TGTGCCAGCAGTTTTCCGACAGGGCCTAATTCACCCTTCCACTTT
size: NA; J: TRBJ1-5; V: TRBV29-1; D: NA; CDR3: CSVELYRDNQPQHF; DNA: TGCAGCGTTGAACTTTACAGGGACAATCAGCCCCAGCATTTT
size: NA; J: TRBJ2-7; V: TRBV12-3/TRBV12-4; D: TRBD2; CDR3: CASSSRPRRTGTSGQSSYEQYF; DNA: TGTGCCAGCAGCTCCAGGCCCCGACGGACAGGGACTAGCGGGCAGAGCTCCTACGAGCAGTACTTC
size: few; J: TRBJ2-3; V: TRBV11-2; D: NA; CDR3: CASSLDLWAAGADTQYF; DNA: TGTGCCAGCAGCTTAGATTTGTGGGCGGCGGGCGCAGATACGCAGTATTTT
size: few; J: TRBJ2-1; V: TRBV14; D: TRBD1; CDR3: CASSQLYRGRSHEQFF; DNA: TGTGCCAGCAGCCAACTCTACAGGGGTCGGAGTCATGAGCAGTTCTTC
size: once; J: TRBJ1-5; V: TRBV6-6; D: NA; CDR3: CASRDRVLGNQPQHF; DNA: TGTGCCAGCAGGGACAGAGTCTTAGGCAATCAGCCCCAGCATTTT
size: NA; J: TRBJ1-5; V: TRBV18; D: NA; CDR3: CASSPTLGVSNQPQHF; DNA: TGTGCCAGCTCACCAACATTAGGGGTTAGCAATCAGCCCCAGCATTTT
size: few; J: TRBJ2-7; V: TRBV3-1; D: NA; CDR3: CASSQGPGVYEQYF; DNA: TGTGCCAGCAGCCAAGGTCCCGGCGTTTACGAGCAGTACTTC
size: NA; J: TRBJ2-1; V: TRBV6-8; D: TRBD1; CDR3: CASSYLQPGQGASGRTYNEQFF; DNA: TGTGCCAGCAGTTACTTACAACCGGGACAGGGGGCCTCAGGGAGGACCTACAATGAGCAGTTCTTC
size: NA; J: TRBJ2-3; V: TRBV13; D: NA; CDR3: CASSLVPGMPDTQYF; DNA: TGTGCCAGCAGCTTAGTCCCAGGAATGCCAGATACGCAGTATTTT
size: few; J: TRBJ2-3; V: TRBV29-1; D: TRBD2; CDR3: CSVGPLAGGTDTQYF; DNA: TGCAGCGTTGGGCCCCTAGCGGGGGGCACAGATACGCAGTATTTT
size: NA; J: TRBJ1-2; V: TRBV3-1; D: TRBD1; CDR3: CASSLNRGANYGYTF; DNA: TGTGCCAGCAGCCTTAACAGGGGGGCTAACTATGGCTACACCTTC
size: NA; J: TRBJ2-7; V: TRBV21-1; D: NA; CDR3: CASAPFSSGGYNEQYF; DNA: TGTGCCAGCGCACCATTCTCTAGCGGGGGCTACAATGAGCAGTACTTC
size: NA; J: TRBJ2-1; V: TRBV20-1; D: TRBD2; CDR3: CSAGALSGSFPSSYNEQFF; DNA: TGCAGTGCGGGGGCTCTTAGCGGGAGCTTTCCCAGCTCCTACAATGAGCAGTTCTTC
size: few; J: TRBJ2-3; V: TRBV5-1; D: TRBD2; CDR3: CASSSSGTSTDTQYF; DNA: TGTGCCAGCAGCTCTAGCGGGACTAGCACAGATACGCAGTATTTT
size: NA; J: TRBJ2-5; V: TRBV20-1; D: NA; CDR3: CSARPADRGYETQYF; DNA: TGCAGTGCTAGACCAGCCGACCGTGGTTATGAGACCCAGTACTTC
size: NA; J: TRBJ2-7; V: TRBV25-1; D: NA; CDR3: CASSRTVGGYEQYF; DNA: TGTGCCAGCAGTCGGACAGTGGGCGGCTACGAGCAGTACTTC